This T cell receptor (beta chain) came from a study of cytomegalovirus exposure and HLA in healthy donors. The PCR contained 60 Vbeta and 13 Jbeta primers. Assay used: immunoSEQ multiplex PCR; TCRdb lists only in-frame clones, some missing. The sample carries around 130,000 clones, 70% to 75% recorded once. V lost 5 bases and J lost 4, with 10 bases in between. Per the germline V gene, CDR1 is SGDLS and CDR2 is YYNGEE. The CDR3 runs to 14 residues. The sequencing sample was made of PBMCs. The sequence derives from a man under 40 in good health and CMV-seronegative. This chain links TRBV9 with TRBJ1-6; tentative D call: TRBD1 (6 bases). CDR3 nucleotide sequence: TGTGCCAGCAGTACCGGACAGTATAATTCACCCCTCCACTTT. This sequence encodes CASSTGQYNSPLHF.